A selection of T cell receptor beta chains follows, all from one sample in a study of blood T cell repertoires in COVID-19. The table came from immunoSEQ multiplex PCR; TCRdb's copy has only in-frame clones and leaves some out. The sample yields 150,000 to 200,000 clones, 80% to 90% seen once. Sequencing was carried out using peripheral blood. All receptors come from a woman aged 80 or over with COVID-19, enrolled during active disease. Both conserved end residues are part of each CDR3. The D gene is left open where the match is weak. Clone size is not always given. Where it is, it says once, few, many or a class for expanded clones.

j_call d_call v_call clone_size cdr3_aa cdr3_nt
TRBJ1-3 TRBD1 TRBV4-2 NA CASSSDRRFSGNTIYF TGTGCCAGCAGCTCGGACAGGAGATTCTCTGGAAACACCATATATTTT
TRBJ2-7 NA TRBV4-1 NA CASSPREGDYEQYF TGCGCCAGCAGCCCTCGAGAAGGGGATTACGAGCAGTACTTC
TRBJ2-3 NA TRBV5-1 NA CASKEGAPFSTDTQYF TGCGCCAGCAAGGAGGGGGCCCCCTTTAGCACAGATACGCAGTATTTT
TRBJ2-2 NA TRBV7-2 NA CASSRDSSNTGELFF TGTGCCAGCAGCCGCGACAGCTCGAACACCGGGGAGCTGTTTTTT
TRBJ2-2 NA TRBV7-9 NA CASSSPGHPSNTGELFF TGTGCCAGCAGCTCCCCGGGACACCCCTCGAACACCGGGGAGCTGTTTTTT
TRBJ1-1 NA TRBV7-2 few CASSLAPGVREAFF TGTGCCAGCAGCTTAGCGCCCGGGGTACGCGAAGCTTTCTTT
TRBJ2-6 TRBD1 TRBV11-2 NA CASSVGQGPPGANVLTF TGTGCCAGCAGCGTGGGACAGGGCCCCCCTGGGGCCAACGTCCTGACTTTC
TRBJ2-1 NA TRBV2 NA CASAQGGYNEQFF TGTGCCAGCGCCCAGGGGGGATACAATGAGCAGTTCTTC
TRBJ2-1 TRBD2 TRBV11-2 NA CASSLRRAGDNEQFF TGTGCCAGCAGCTTACGGAGGGCGGGGGACAATGAGCAGTTCTTC
TRBJ1-2 NA TRBV28 NA CASKSTNYGYTF TGTGCCAGCAAGAGTACGAACTATGGCTACACCTTC
TRBJ2-5 TRBD1 TRBV12-3/TRBV12-4 NA CASRPQGWETQYF TGTGCCAGCAGGCCACAGGGGTGGGAGACCCAGTACTTC
TRBJ2-7 NA TRBV7-8 NA CASSLASNEQYF TGTGCCAGCAGCTTAGCTTCCAACGAGCAGTACTTC
TRBJ2-1 NA TRBV7-9 NA CASSPSRDSYNEQFF TGTGCCAGCAGTCCTAGCCGTGACTCCTACAATGAGCAGTTCTTC
TRBJ1-2 TRBD1 TRBV5-6 NA CASRSRGQGAGGYTF TGTGCCAGCAGGAGTCGGGGGCAGGGGGCTGGTGGCTACACCTTC
TRBJ2-7 NA TRBV4-1 NA CASSQEAREGFGQYF TGCGCCAGCAGCCAAGAAGCCAGAGAGGGATTTGGGCAGTACTTC
TRBJ2-1 NA TRBV19 NA CASSISHGLNNEQFF TGTGCCAGTAGTATTAGCCACGGCTTGAACAATGAGCAGTTCTTC
TRBJ2-5 TRBD2 TRBV6-2/TRBV6-3 few CASSYLAGIQETQYF TGTGCCAGCAGTTACCTAGCGGGGATACAAGAGACCCAGTACTTC
TRBJ2-7 NA TRBV10-3 NA CAISASYEQYF TGTGCCATCAGTGCCAGCTACGAGCAGTACTTC
TRBJ2-7 NA TRBV11-2 NA CASSLDRVGVYEQYF TGTGCCAGCAGCTTAGATCGGGTAGGGGTCTACGAGCAGTACTTC
TRBJ2-7 NA TRBV5-8 NA CASSLGYREDF TGTGCCAGCAGCCTAGGCTATAGGGAGGACTTC
TRBJ2-1 TRBD2 TRBV4-1 NA CASSQVTSGNEQFF TGCGCCAGCAGCCAAGTTACTAGCGGCAATGAGCAGTTCTTC
TRBJ2-5 NA TRBV6-5 NA CASSTPRDYQETQYF TGTGCCAGCAGTACCCCCCGGGACTACCAAGAGACCCAGTACTTC
TRBJ1-1 NA TRBV24-1 NA CATSDFAGSEAFF TGTGCCACCAGTGATTTTGCGGGGAGTGAAGCTTTCTTT
TRBJ1-2 TRBD1 TRBV24-1 NA CATTTLLTGTDNYGYTF TGTGCCACCACCACCCTCCTAACCGGGACAGATAACTATGGCTACACCTTC
TRBJ1-4 NA TRBV7-6 NA CASSLKTVATGEKLFF TGTGCCAGCAGCTTAAAGACAGTTGCAACGGGTGAAAAACTGTTTTTT
TRBJ1-2 NA TRBV7-6 NA CASSLQSVPTGGYTF TGTGCCAGCAGCTTACAATCCGTGCCTACTGGTGGCTACACCTTC
TRBJ2-7 TRBD1 TRBV5-1 NA CASSYRDSELEQYF TGCGCCAGCAGCTATCGGGACAGTGAGTTAGAGCAGTACTTC